Listed here is a single TCR beta chain. The entry originates in a study of blood T cell repertoires in COVID-19. Study in general: Samples of COVID-19 (acute and convalescent) were obtained from the United States, Italy and Spain. The analysed material was cDNA or gDNA that came from T cells, B-cell-depleted T cells, or PBMCs.

V was cut by 2 bases and J by 4 bases, with 11 bases left in between. The CDR3 runs 15 residues. Germline V lookup: CDR1 LNHDA, CDR2 SQIVND (reference sequence). Using immunoSEQ multiplex PCR, the repertoire was profiled, and TCRdb retains in-frame clones only, with some absent. The sample contains over 200,000 clones, approximately 80% of which appear only once. This receptor was obtained from a man in his fifties or sixties who had recovered from COVID-19. V and J are TRBV19 and TRBJ2-2, with D possibly being TRBD2 (6 bases). The sample taken for sequencing was PBMCs or T cells enriched from blood (not recorded which). Here the CDR3 reads CASSIRLEPTGELFF. The DNA for the CDR3 is TGTGCCAGTAGTATAAGACTAGAGCCCACCGGGGAGCTGTTTTTT.